This T cell receptor (beta chain) was profiled in a study of control samples from healthy donors and cancer patients. The method was immunoSEQ multiplex PCR; TCRdb's version includes in-frame clones alone and lacks a portion of them. The sample includes around 20,000 clones, 80% to 85% of them seen just once. V trimming: 4 bases; J trimming: 1 base; junction bases outside the gene matches: 10. There are 16 residues in the CDR3. Germline-derived CDR1 and CDR2 are SGHRS and YFSETQ. This chain connects TRBV5-1 to TRBJ1-1; TRBD1 aligns across 7 bases. This sequence was found in an elderly man with head and neck cancer. The sequencing sample was made of PBMCs. The CDR3 DNA reads TGCGCCAGCAGCCCGGACAGGACCCGGGCGAACACTGAAGCTTTCTTT. It yields the protein CASSPDRTRANTEAFF.